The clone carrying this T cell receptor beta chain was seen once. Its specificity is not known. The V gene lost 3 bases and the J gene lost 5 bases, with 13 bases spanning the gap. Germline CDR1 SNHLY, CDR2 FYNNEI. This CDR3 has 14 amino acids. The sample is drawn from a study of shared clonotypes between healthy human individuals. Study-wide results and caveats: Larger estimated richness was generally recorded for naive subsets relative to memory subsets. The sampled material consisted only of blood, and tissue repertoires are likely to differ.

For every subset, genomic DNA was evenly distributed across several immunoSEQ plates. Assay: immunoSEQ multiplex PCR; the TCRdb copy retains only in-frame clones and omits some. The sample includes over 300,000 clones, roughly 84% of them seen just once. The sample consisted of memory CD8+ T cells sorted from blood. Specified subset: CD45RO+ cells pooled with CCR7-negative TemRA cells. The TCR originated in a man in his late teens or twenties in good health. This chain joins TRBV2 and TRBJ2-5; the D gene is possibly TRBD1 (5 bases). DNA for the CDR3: TGTGCCAGCAGTGAGTTCGCAGGGTCGGAGACCCAGTACTTC. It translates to CASSEFAGSETQYF.